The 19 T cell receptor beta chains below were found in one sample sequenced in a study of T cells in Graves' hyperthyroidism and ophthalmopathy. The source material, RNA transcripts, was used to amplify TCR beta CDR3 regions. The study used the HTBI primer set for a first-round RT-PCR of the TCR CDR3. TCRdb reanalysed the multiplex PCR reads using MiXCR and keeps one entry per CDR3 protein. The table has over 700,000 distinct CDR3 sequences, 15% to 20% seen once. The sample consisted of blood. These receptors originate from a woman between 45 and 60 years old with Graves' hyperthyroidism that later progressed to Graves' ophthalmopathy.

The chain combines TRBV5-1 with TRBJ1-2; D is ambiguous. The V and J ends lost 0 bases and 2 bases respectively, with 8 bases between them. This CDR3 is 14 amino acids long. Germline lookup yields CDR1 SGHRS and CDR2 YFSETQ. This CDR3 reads CASSLDNLNYGYTF. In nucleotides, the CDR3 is TGCGCCAGCAGCTTGGACAACTTAAACTATGGCTACACCTTC.

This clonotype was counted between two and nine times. The CDR3 nucleotides read TGTGCCAGCAGCTTAGGCCCCTTGGATATCTCTGGAAACACCATATATTTT. This translates into CASSLGPLDISGNTIYF. V gene TRBV7-9 combines with J gene TRBJ1-3; unclear D gene. This CDR3 has 17 residues. Looked up from germline, CDR1 is SEHNR and CDR2 is FQNEAQ (reference sequence). V gave up 1 base and J gave up 0 bases, with 13 bases separating them. The complete variable domain, with remaining parts taken from reference TRBV7-9 and TRBJ1-3, reads DTGVSQNPRHKITKRGQNVTFRCDPISEHNRLYWYRQTLGQGPEFLTYFQNEAQLEKSRLLSDRFSAERPKGSFSTLEIQRTEQGDSAMYLCASSLGPLDISGNTIYFGEGSWLTVV.

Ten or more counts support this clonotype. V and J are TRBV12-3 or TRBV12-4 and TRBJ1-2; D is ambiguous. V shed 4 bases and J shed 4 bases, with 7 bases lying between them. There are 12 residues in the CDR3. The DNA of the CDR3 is TGTGCCAGCAGTTCGACGAGCTATGGCTACACCTTC. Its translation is CASSSTSYGYTF.

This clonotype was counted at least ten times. The CDR3: CASSLILITVTDYGYTF. The CDR3 region has the DNA TGTGCCAGCAGCCTTATCCTGATTACAGTGACTGACTATGGCTACACCTTC. The rearrangement links TRBV7-2 to TRBJ1-2, with no clear D. The CDR3 is 17 amino acids. CDR1 and CDR2 (germline): SGHTA, FQGNSA. Trimming took 5 bases from V and 3 from J, leaving 22 bases between them.

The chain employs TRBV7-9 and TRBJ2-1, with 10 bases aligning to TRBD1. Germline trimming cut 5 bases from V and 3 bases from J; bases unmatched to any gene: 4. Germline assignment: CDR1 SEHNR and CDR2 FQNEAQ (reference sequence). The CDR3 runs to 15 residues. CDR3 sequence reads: CASSMTGGVYNEQFF. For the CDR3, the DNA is TGTGCCAGCAGCATGACAGGGGGCGTCTACAATGAGCAGTTCTTC. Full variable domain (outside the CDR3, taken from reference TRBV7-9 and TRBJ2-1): DTGVSQNPRHKITKRGQNVTFRCDPISEHNRLYWYRQTLGQGPEFLTYFQNEAQLEKSRLLSDRFSAERPKGSFSTLEIQRTEQGDSAMYLCASSMTGGVYNEQFFGPGTRLTVL.

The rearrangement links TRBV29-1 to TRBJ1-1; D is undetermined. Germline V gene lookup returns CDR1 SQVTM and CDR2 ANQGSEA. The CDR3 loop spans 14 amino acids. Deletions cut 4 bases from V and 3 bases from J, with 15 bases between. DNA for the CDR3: TGCAGCGTTGTTCAGATGAGGAGTGACACTGAAGCTTTCTTT. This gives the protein CSVVQMRSDTEAFF. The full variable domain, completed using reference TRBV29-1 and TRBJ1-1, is SAVISQKPSRDICQRGTSLTIQCQVDSQVTMMFWYRQQPGQSLTLIATANQGSEATYESGFVIDKFPISRPNLTFSTLTVSNMSPEDSSIYLCSVVQMRSDTEAFFGQGTRLTVV.

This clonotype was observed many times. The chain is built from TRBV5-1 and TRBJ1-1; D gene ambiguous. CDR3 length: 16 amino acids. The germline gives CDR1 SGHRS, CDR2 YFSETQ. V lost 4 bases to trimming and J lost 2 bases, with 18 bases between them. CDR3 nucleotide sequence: TGCGCCAGCAGCCCGCGCTTATCACAAAGAAACACTGAAGCTTTCTTT. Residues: CASSPRLSQRNTEAFF.

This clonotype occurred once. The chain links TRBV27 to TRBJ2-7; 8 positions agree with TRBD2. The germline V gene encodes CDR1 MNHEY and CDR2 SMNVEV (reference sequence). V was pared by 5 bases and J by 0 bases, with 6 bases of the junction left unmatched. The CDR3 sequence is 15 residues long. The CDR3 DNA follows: TGTGCCAGCAGTGCACTAGCGGCGAACTCCTACGAGCAGTACTTC. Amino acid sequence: CASSALAANSYEQYF.

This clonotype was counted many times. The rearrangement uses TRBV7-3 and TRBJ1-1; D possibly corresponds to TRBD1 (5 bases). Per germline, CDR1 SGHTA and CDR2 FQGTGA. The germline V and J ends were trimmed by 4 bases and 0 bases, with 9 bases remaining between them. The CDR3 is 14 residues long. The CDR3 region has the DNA TGTGCCAGCAGCTCGACAGCGATGAACACTGAAGCTTTCTTT. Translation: CASSSTAMNTEAFF.

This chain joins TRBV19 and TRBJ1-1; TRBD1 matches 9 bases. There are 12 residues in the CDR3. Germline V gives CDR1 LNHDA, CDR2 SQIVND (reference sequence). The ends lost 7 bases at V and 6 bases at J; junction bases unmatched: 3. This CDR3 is CASKRTGAEAFF. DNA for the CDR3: TGTGCCAGTAAAAGGACAGGGGCTGAAGCTTTCTTT.

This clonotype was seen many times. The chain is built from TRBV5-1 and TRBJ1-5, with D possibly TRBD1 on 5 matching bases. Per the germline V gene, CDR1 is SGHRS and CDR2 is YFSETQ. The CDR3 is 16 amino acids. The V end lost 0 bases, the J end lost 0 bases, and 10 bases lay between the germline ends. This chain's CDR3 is CASSLEGLNSNQPQHF. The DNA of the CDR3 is TGCGCCAGCAGCTTGGAGGGACTGAATAGCAATCAGCCCCAGCATTTT.

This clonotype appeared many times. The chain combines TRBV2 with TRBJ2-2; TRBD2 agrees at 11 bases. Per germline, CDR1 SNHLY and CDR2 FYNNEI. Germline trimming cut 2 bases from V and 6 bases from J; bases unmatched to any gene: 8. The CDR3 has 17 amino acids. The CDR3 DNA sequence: TGTGCCAGCAGTGAAAGCGTAGCGGGGGGGCCCGCCGGGGAGCTGTTTTTT. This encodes CASSESVAGGPAGELFF.

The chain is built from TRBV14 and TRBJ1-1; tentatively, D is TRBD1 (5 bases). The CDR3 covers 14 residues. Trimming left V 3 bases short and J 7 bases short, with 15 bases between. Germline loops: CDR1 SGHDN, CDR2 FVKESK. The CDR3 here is CASSHTSLGGEAFF. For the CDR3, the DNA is TGTGCCAGCAGCCATACTTCCCTTGGGGGTGAAGCTTTCTTT.

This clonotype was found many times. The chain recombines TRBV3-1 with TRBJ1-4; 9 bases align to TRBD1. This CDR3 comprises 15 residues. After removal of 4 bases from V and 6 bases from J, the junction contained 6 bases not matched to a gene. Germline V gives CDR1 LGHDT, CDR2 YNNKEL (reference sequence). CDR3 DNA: TGTGCCAGCAGCCGTTCGGGACAGGGTGATGAAAAACTGTTTTTT. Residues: CASSRSGQGDEKLFF.

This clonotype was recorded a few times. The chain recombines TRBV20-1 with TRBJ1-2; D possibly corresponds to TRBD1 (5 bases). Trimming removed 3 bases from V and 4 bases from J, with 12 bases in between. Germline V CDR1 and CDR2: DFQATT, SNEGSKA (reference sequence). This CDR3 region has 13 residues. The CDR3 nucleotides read TGCAGTGCTAGGCAGGGTAACGCCTATGGCTACACCTTC. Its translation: CSARQGNAYGYTF.

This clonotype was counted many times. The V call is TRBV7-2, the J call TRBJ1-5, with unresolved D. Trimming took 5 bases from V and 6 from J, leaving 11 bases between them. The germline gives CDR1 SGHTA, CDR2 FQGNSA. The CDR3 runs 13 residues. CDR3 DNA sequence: TGTGCCAGCAGCGCGAGATATGGTCAGCCCCAGCATTTT. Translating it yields CASSARYGQPQHF.

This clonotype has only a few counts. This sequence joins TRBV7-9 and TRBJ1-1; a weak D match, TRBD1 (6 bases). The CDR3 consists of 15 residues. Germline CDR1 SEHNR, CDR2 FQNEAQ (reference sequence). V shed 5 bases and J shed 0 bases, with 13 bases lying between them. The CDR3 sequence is CASSPRDKLNTEAFF. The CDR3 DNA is TGTGCCAGCAGCCCACGGGACAAATTGAACACTGAAGCTTTCTTT. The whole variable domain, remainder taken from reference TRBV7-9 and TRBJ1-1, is DTGVSQNPRHKITKRGQNVTFRCDPISEHNRLYWYRQTLGQGPEFLTYFQNEAQLEKSRLLSDRFSAERPKGSFSTLEIQRTEQGDSAMYLCASSPRDKLNTEAFFGQGTRLTVV.

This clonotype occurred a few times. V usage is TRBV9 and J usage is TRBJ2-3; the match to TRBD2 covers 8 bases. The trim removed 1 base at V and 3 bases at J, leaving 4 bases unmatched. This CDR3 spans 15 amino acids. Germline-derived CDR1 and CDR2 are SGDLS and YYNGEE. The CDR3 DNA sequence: TGTGCCAGCAGCGTAATCCCGGGGGGGACAGATACGCAGTATTTT. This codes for CASSVIPGGTDTQYF.

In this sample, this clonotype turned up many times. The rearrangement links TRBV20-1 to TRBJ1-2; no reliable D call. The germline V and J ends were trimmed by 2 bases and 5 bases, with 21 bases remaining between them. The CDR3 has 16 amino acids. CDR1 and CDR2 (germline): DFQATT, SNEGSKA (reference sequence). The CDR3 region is CSARPNLGRDQYGYTF. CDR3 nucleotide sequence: TGCAGTGCTAGACCCAATTTAGGGAGGGATCAGTATGGCTACACCTTC.